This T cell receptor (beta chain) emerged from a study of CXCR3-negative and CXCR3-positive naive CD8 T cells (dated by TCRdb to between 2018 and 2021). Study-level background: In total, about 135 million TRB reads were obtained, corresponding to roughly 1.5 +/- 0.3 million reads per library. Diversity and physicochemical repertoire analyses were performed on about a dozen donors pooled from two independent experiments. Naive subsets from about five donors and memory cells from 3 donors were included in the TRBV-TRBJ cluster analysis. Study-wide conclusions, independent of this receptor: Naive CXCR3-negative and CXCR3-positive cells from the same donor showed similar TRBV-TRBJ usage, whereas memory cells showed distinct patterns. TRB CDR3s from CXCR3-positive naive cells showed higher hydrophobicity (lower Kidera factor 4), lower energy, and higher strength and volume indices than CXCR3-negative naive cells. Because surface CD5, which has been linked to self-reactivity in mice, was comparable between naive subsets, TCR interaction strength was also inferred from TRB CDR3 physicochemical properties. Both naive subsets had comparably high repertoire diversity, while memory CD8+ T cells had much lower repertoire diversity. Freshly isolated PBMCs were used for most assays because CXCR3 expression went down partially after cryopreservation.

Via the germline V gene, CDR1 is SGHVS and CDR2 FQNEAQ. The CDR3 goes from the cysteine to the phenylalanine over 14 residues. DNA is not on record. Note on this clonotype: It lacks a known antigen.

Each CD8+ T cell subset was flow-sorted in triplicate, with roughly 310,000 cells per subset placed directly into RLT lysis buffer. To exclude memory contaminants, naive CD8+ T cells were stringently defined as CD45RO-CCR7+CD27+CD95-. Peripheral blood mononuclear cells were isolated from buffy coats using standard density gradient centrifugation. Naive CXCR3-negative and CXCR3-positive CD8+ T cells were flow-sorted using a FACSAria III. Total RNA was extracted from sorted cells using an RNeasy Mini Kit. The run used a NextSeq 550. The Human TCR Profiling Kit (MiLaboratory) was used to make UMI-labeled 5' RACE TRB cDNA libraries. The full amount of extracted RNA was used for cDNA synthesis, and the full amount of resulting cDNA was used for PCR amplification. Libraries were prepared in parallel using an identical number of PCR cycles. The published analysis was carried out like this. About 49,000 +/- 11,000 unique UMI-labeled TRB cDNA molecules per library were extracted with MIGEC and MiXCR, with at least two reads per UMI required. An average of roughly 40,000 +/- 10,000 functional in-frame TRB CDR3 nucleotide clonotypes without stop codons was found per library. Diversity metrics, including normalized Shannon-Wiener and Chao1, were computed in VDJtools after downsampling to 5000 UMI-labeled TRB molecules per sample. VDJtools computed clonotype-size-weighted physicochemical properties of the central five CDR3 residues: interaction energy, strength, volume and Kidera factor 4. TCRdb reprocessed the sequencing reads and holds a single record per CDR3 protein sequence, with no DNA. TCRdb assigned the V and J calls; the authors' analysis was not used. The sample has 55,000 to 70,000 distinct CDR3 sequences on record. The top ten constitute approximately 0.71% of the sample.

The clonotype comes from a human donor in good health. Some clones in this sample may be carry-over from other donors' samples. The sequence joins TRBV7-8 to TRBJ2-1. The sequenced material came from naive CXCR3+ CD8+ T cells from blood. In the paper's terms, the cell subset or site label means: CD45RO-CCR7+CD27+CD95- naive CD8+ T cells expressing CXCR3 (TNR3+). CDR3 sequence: CASSLIPGNNEQFF.